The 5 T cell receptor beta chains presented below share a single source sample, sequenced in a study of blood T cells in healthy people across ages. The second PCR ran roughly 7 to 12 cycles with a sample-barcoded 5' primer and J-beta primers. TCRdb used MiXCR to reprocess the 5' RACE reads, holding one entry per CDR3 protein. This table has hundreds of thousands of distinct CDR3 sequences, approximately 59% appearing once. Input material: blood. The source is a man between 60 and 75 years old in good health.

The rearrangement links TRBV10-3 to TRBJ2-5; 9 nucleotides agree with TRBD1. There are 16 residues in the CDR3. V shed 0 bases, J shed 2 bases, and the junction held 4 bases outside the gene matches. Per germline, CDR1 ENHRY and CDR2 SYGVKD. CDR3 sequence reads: CAISESKDRGQETQYF. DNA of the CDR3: TGTGCCATCAGTGAGTCGAAAGACAGGGGGCAAGAGACCCAGTACTTC.

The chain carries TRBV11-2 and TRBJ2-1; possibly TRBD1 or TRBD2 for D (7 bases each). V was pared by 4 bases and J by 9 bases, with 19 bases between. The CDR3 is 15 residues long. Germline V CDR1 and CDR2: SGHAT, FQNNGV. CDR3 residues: CASSSDRQGGGEQFF. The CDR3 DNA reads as TGTGCCAGCAGCTCGGATCGACAGGGCGGGGGTGAGCAGTTCTTC.

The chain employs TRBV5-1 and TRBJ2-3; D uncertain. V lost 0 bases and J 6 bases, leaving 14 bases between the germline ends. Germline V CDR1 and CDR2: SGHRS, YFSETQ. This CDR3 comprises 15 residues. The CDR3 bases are TGCGCCAGCAGCTTGGAAGTCCCGTTGGGCGATACGCAGTATTTT. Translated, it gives CASSLEVPLGDTQYF. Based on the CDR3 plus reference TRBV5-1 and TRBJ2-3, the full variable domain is KAGVTQTPRYLIKTRGQQVTLSCSPISGHRSVSWYQQTPGQGLQFLFEYFSETQRNKGNFPGRFSGRQFSNSRSEMNVSTLELGDSALYLCASSLEVPLGDTQYFGPGTRLTVL.

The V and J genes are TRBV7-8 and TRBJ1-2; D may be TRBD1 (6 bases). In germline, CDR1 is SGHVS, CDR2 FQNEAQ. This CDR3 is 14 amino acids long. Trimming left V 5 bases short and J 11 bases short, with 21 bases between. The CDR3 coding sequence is TGTGCCAGCAGCAAAGACAGGACTATGGCTCGGTACACCTTC. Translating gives CASSKDRTMARYTF.

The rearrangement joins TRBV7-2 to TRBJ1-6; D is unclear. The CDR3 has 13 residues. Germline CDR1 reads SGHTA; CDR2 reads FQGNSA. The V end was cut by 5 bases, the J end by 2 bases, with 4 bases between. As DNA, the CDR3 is TGTGCCAGCAGCGTACCCTATAATTCACCCCTCCACTTT. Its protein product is CASSVPYNSPLHF. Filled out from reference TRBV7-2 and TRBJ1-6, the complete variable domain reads GAGVSQSPSNKVTEKGKDVELRCDPISGHTALYWYRQSLGQGLEFLIYFQGNSAPDKSGLPSDRFSAERTGGSVSTLTIQRTQQEDSAVYLCASSVPYNSPLHFGNGTRLTVT.